Sequencing of this T cell receptor beta chain was carried out in a study of technical replicates of blood from a few donors. Sequencing used immunoSEQ multiplex PCR; TCRdb keeps in-frame clones, though not all of them. The top ten clones hold 0.35% to 0.5% of a sample with around 50,000 clones, roughly 95% of them seen once. With 1 base clipped from V and 9 bases from J, the junction kept 5 bases outside the gene matches. The CDR3 has 16 residues. CDR1 is SEHNR, CDR2 FQNEAQ, per germline (reference sequence). The chain links TRBV7-9 to TRBJ2-1; the match to TRBD2 covers 14 bases. The sequenced sample consisted of T cells isolated from PBMCs. The clonotype comes from a human donor in good health. CDR3 nucleotides: TGTGCCAGCAGCTTAGAGGGACTAGCGGGAGTGGTTGAGCAGTTCTTC. This encodes CASSLEGLAGVVEQFF.